These T cell receptor beta chains were read from a single sample in a study of cytomegalovirus exposure and HLA in healthy donors. Sequenced by immunoSEQ multiplex PCR; TCRdb stores in-frame clones only, minus some. The listing contains about 110,000 clones. Sequences were obtained from PBMCs. These receptors were taken from a man aged 35 to 55 in good health and CMV-seropositive. Both conserved end residues are part of each CDR3. A D gene is named only where the DNA matches it firmly.

d_gene: NA; j_gene: TRBJ1-1; v_gene: TRBV25-1; CDR3nt: TGTGCCAGCAGTGATCGAGTCGGGGGCACTGAAGCTTTCTTT; CDR3aa: CASSDRVGGTEAFF
d_gene: TRBD1; j_gene: TRBJ1-6; v_gene: TRBV5-4; CDR3nt: TGTGCCAGCAGCTTGGTGGACAGGGATAATTCACCCCTCCACTTT; CDR3aa: CASSLVDRDNSPLHF
d_gene: TRBD2; j_gene: TRBJ2-7; v_gene: TRBV27; CDR3nt: TGTGCCAGCAGTTTCTACCCGGGACTAGCGGGAGTTCACGAGCAGTACTTC; CDR3aa: CASSFYPGLAGVHEQYF
d_gene: NA; j_gene: TRBJ1-5; v_gene: TRBV7-9; CDR3nt: TGTGCCAGCAGCAAGGGTGGGGGGAATCAGCCCCAGCATTTT; CDR3aa: CASSKGGGNQPQHF
d_gene: TRBD2; j_gene: TRBJ2-2; v_gene: TRBV6-4; CDR3nt: TGTGCCAGCAGTGACTCTTCTAGCGGGAGTCCCCGGGGAGCTGTTTTT; CDR3aa: CASSDSSSGSPRGAVF
d_gene: TRBD2; j_gene: TRBJ2-4; v_gene: TRBV5-8; CDR3nt: TGTGCCAGCAGCGCACTTGGGGGGGAAAACATTCAGTACTTC; CDR3aa: CASSALGGENIQYF
d_gene: NA; j_gene: TRBJ2-5; v_gene: TRBV7-9; CDR3nt: TGTGCCAGCAGCCGTGAGACCCAGTACTTC; CDR3aa: CASSRETQYF
d_gene: NA; j_gene: TRBJ2-7; v_gene: TRBV6-1; CDR3nt: TGTGCCAGCAGTGCACAGGGCAACGAGCAGTACTTC; CDR3aa: CASSAQGNEQYF
d_gene: NA; j_gene: TRBJ2-1; v_gene: TRBV7-3; CDR3nt: TGTGCCAGCAGCTTAGGCAGCTCCTACAATGAGCAGTTCTTC; CDR3aa: CASSLGSSYNEQFF
d_gene: TRBD1; j_gene: TRBJ2-1; v_gene: TRBV7-8; CDR3nt: TGTGCCAGCAGCCGATTAGGCCCGGGACAGTGGGGAGACAATGAGCAGTTCTTC; CDR3aa: CASSRLGPGQWGDNEQFF
d_gene: NA; j_gene: TRBJ2-1; v_gene: TRBV30; CDR3nt: TGTGCCTGGAGGGAGGGCTCTAACAATGAGCAGTTCTTC; CDR3aa: CAWREGSNNEQFF
d_gene: NA; j_gene: TRBJ1-1; v_gene: TRBV28; CDR3nt: TGTGCCAGCAAAGCAAGGGAGGCTTTCTTT; CDR3aa: CASKAREAFF
d_gene: TRBD1; j_gene: TRBJ2-3; v_gene: TRBV15; CDR3nt: TGTGCCACCAGCGGCCCAGGGGGTGCTAGCACAGATACGCAGTATTTT; CDR3aa: CATSGPGGASTDTQYF
d_gene: TRBD1; j_gene: TRBJ2-7; v_gene: TRBV28; CDR3nt: TGTGCCAGCAGTTCCGAGGACAGGTCGAGCTCCTACGAGCAGTACTTC; CDR3aa: CASSSEDRSSSYEQYF
d_gene: TRBD1; j_gene: TRBJ1-5; v_gene: TRBV5-6; CDR3nt: TGTGCCAGCAGCTCTGGGACAGGTGGCAATCAGCCCCAGCATTTT; CDR3aa: CASSSGTGGNQPQHF
d_gene: TRBD1; j_gene: TRBJ1-1; v_gene: TRBV7-3; CDR3nt: TGTGCCAGCCAGAGACAGGGTGTCGACACTGAAGCTTTCTTT; CDR3aa: CASQRQGVDTEAFF
d_gene: NA; j_gene: TRBJ1-1; v_gene: TRBV6-1; CDR3nt: TGTGCCAGCAGTGAATTAGGGATACCCACAGGCACTGAAGCTTTCTTT; CDR3aa: CASSELGIPTGTEAFF
d_gene: NA; j_gene: TRBJ1-3; v_gene: TRBV2; CDR3nt: TGTGCCAGCAGTGCCCTTCCGAGCGCCTCTGGAAACACCATATATTTT; CDR3aa: CASSALPSASGNTIYF
d_gene: NA; j_gene: TRBJ2-7; v_gene: TRBV11-1; CDR3nt: TGTGCCAGCAGCCTAATAGGGGGTGTTGAGCAGTACTTC; CDR3aa: CASSLIGGVEQYF
d_gene: TRBD1; j_gene: TRBJ1-1; v_gene: TRBV4-2; CDR3nt: TGTGCCAGCAGCCAAGAGGGGACAGGGTTGAACACTGAAGCTTTCTTT; CDR3aa: CASSQEGTGLNTEAFF
d_gene: NA; j_gene: TRBJ2-7; v_gene: TRBV11-1; CDR3nt: TGTGCCAGCAACGTAGGACTGAAGACGAGCTCCTACGAGCAGTACTTC; CDR3aa: CASNVGLKTSSYEQYF
d_gene: NA; j_gene: TRBJ1-1; v_gene: TRBV6-5; CDR3nt: TGTGCCAGCAGTTACACCTTCTTACAGGCCCGCACTGAAGCTTTCTTT; CDR3aa: CASSYTFLQARTEAFF
d_gene: NA; j_gene: TRBJ2-1; v_gene: TRBV5-1; CDR3nt: TGCGCCAGCAGCTTGGCCATCGGGGAAGGGGGGGATGAGCAGTTCTTC; CDR3aa: CASSLAIGEGGDEQFF
d_gene: TRBD2; j_gene: TRBJ2-7; v_gene: TRBV10-2; CDR3nt: TGCGCCAGCAGTCGACTAGCGGGTTCCTACGAGCAGTACTTC; CDR3aa: CASSRLAGSYEQYF
d_gene: NA; j_gene: TRBJ2-3; v_gene: TRBV5-4; CDR3nt: TGTGCCAGCAGTCCCGAAGGCGGCACATATACGCAGTATTTT; CDR3aa: CASSPEGGTYTQYF
d_gene: NA; j_gene: TRBJ1-5; v_gene: TRBV10-3; CDR3nt: TGTGCCATCAGTGGAGGGTCGGGGGGCGGGCAGCCCCAGCATTTT; CDR3aa: CAISGGSGGGQPQHF
d_gene: TRBD1; j_gene: TRBJ2-7; v_gene: TRBV28; CDR3nt: TGTGCCAGCAGGACAGGGAACTCCTACGAGCAGTACTTC; CDR3aa: CASRTGNSYEQYF
d_gene: TRBD2; j_gene: TRBJ2-7; v_gene: TRBV5-8; CDR3nt: TGTGCCAGCAGCCCGAGGCTAGCGGGAGTCTACGAGCAGTACTTC; CDR3aa: CASSPRLAGVYEQYF
d_gene: NA; j_gene: TRBJ2-7; v_gene: TRBV7-9; CDR3nt: TGTGCCAGCCGACAGGCGGCCAGGGAGCAGTACTTC; CDR3aa: CASRQAAREQYF
d_gene: NA; j_gene: TRBJ2-2; v_gene: TRBV5-1; CDR3nt: TGCGCCAGCAGAACCGGCGGCACCGGGGAGCTGTTTTTT; CDR3aa: CASRTGGTGELFF
d_gene: TRBD1; j_gene: TRBJ1-5; v_gene: TRBV27; CDR3nt: TGTGCCAGCAGCTGGACAGGGGCCGATCAGCCCCAGCATTTT; CDR3aa: CASSWTGADQPQHF
d_gene: NA; j_gene: TRBJ2-3; v_gene: TRBV27; CDR3nt: TGTGCCAGCAAACTTCACACAGGGTTAATCGCAGATACGCAGTATTTT; CDR3aa: CASKLHTGLIADTQYF
d_gene: TRBD1; j_gene: TRBJ2-7; v_gene: TRBV29-1; CDR3nt: TGCAGCGTTCGGGACAGTAGCTCCTACGAGCAGTACTTC; CDR3aa: CSVRDSSSYEQYF
d_gene: TRBD2; j_gene: TRBJ2-1; v_gene: TRBV15; CDR3nt: TGTGCCACCAGCAGAGGAATGGCGGGAGGGCCGCCTGAGCAGTTCTTC; CDR3aa: CATSRGMAGGPPEQFF
d_gene: NA; j_gene: TRBJ2-7; v_gene: TRBV29-1; CDR3nt: TGCAGCGTTGAGGAAATTCGGGGGACAGTAGCTTACGAGCAGTACTTC; CDR3aa: CSVEEIRGTVAYEQYF
d_gene: NA; j_gene: TRBJ1-1; v_gene: TRBV14; CDR3nt: TGTGCCAGCAGCCGTCGGGGGGACACTGAAGCTTTCTTT; CDR3aa: CASSRRGDTEAFF
d_gene: TRBD1; j_gene: TRBJ2-7; v_gene: TRBV6-6; CDR3nt: TGTGCCAGCAAACGAGACAGGGTCAGCGAGCAGTACTTC; CDR3aa: CASKRDRVSEQYF
d_gene: NA; j_gene: TRBJ2-7; v_gene: TRBV20-1; CDR3nt: TGCAGTGCTAGAGATCTCGAGCAGTACTTC; CDR3aa: CSARDLEQYF
d_gene: NA; j_gene: TRBJ2-2; v_gene: TRBV7-9; CDR3nt: TGTGCCAGCAGCTTACAGGGAATCTCGAACACCGGGGAGCTGTTTTTT; CDR3aa: CASSLQGISNTGELFF
d_gene: NA; j_gene: TRBJ2-1; v_gene: TRBV30; CDR3nt: TGTGCCTGGGCTATGCAACTTTACAATGAGCAGTTCTTC; CDR3aa: CAWAMQLYNEQFF
d_gene: NA; j_gene: TRBJ1-5; v_gene: TRBV18; CDR3nt: TGTGCCAGCTCACCACTGGGGGCGACGAATCAGCCCCAGCATTTT; CDR3aa: CASSPLGATNQPQHF
d_gene: NA; j_gene: TRBJ2-1; v_gene: TRBV4-3; CDR3nt: TGCGCCAGCAGCCAACACAGGAATGAGCAGTTCTTC; CDR3aa: CASSQHRNEQFF
d_gene: TRBD1; j_gene: TRBJ1-2; v_gene: TRBV4-3; CDR3nt: TGCGCCAGCAGCCAAGCGTGGACAGGGTTGCAGGGCTACACCTTC; CDR3aa: CASSQAWTGLQGYTF
d_gene: NA; j_gene: TRBJ2-5; v_gene: TRBV6-6; CDR3nt: TGTGCCAGCAGTTACTCTGAGGGATCGGAGACCCAGTACTTC; CDR3aa: CASSYSEGSETQYF
d_gene: TRBD1; j_gene: TRBJ2-5; v_gene: TRBV4-1; CDR3nt: TGCGCCAGCAGCCAAGGAGGGGGCGCTGAGACCCAGTACTTC; CDR3aa: CASSQGGGAETQYF
d_gene: NA; j_gene: TRBJ2-7; v_gene: TRBV7-6; CDR3nt: TGTGCCAGCAGCTTAGTTCCAGGGGTGAACAACGAGCAGTACTTC; CDR3aa: CASSLVPGVNNEQYF
d_gene: TRBD2; j_gene: TRBJ2-7; v_gene: TRBV5-4; CDR3nt: TGTGCCAGCAGCTGGGGGCGGGAGGTAACCTACGAGCAGTACTTC; CDR3aa: CASSWGREVTYEQYF
d_gene: TRBD2; j_gene: TRBJ2-7; v_gene: TRBV7-9; CDR3nt: TGTGCCAGCAGCTTAGGGACTAGCGGGAGGTCCTACGAGCAGTACTTC; CDR3aa: CASSLGTSGRSYEQYF
d_gene: TRBD1; j_gene: TRBJ2-1; v_gene: TRBV29-1; CDR3nt: TGCAGCGTTGGGGGGACAGGGGGGATCAATGAGCAGTTCTTC; CDR3aa: CSVGGTGGINEQFF
d_gene: NA; j_gene: TRBJ2-7; v_gene: TRBV7-9; CDR3nt: TGTGCCAGCAGCTCCCTAGTCCAAGAGTACGAGCAGTACTTC; CDR3aa: CASSSLVQEYEQYF
d_gene: NA; j_gene: TRBJ2-2; v_gene: TRBV4-2; CDR3nt: TGTGCCAGCTCTAACACCGGGGAGCTGTTTTTT; CDR3aa: CASSNTGELFF